Detailed here is one T cell receptor (beta chain). What antigen it recognizes has not been identified. No clone much larger than this one lies a single base away; base qualities are absent. This sample stems from a study of Ad26.COV2.S vaccination and SARS-CoV-2 variants (dated by TCRdb to the early 2020s). Concerning the study at large: Vaccine-arm donors were drawn from COV1001, a multicentre, randomized, double-blind, placebo-controlled phase I-IIa trial of Ad26.COV2.S in healthy adults. Ad26.COV2.S was administered intramuscularly at 5 x 10^10 or 1 x 10^11 viral particles, either as a single shot or as two shots given 56 days apart. TCRbeta repertoire sequencing served as the tool for gauging how specific and how broad the SARS-CoV-2-reactive T cell receptors were following Ad26.COV2.S vaccination. A total of approximately 30 samples were included in the TCR-sequenced set, comprising around 19 Ad26.COV2.S vaccine recipients, 5 placebo recipients and 8 SARS-CoV-2 convalescent individuals. Trial participants were randomized into five groups of five: low-dose or high-dose Ad26.COV2.S given once or twice, or placebo on both occasions. Throughout the experiments and outcome assessment, investigators stayed blinded to trial group allocation.

The immunoSEQ Assay was used to sequence TCRbeta CDR3 regions. After extraction, genomic DNA underwent amplification by bias-controlled multiplex PCR, followed by high-throughput sequencing. Per the original workflow: To quantify the absolute abundance of every unique TCRbeta CDR3 region, sequences were collapsed and filtered. T cell fraction was estimated by normalization of TCRbeta template counts to usable DNA, with usable DNA being measured through amplification of reference genes present in all nucleated cells. Repertoire TCRs were annotated as SARS-CoV-2-specific when V gene, CDR3 amino acid sequence and J gene were exactly matched to a known reactive TCR set. MIRA supplied the reference SARS-CoV-2 TCR set, which was filtered for enrichment in COVID-19-positive ImmuneCODE repertoires so that public or cross-reactive TCRs were removed. Using the MIRA antigens, annotated TCRs were further analysed by specific ORF or by position within an ORF. Depth was the summed frequency of annotated unique rearrangements, while breadth was defined as annotated unique rearrangements over total unique productive rearrangements. Two-sided Wilcoxon rank-sum tests were used to compare TCR breadth between groups. TCRdb took this table from immuneACCESS and kept in-frame rearrangements with V and J called. Such tables lack part of the clones; where checked against another copy, unresolved V genes explain under half of the gap, and the rest is unexplained. V, J and clone size are those of that table, while D and trimming were read from the DNA. This sample has 350,000 to 500,000 clones in its table, and roughly 88% of those were observed once. 3.6% of the sample belongs to the ten largest clones.

The treatment or condition label corresponds to: some 19 received Ad26.COV2.S at low or high dose, single or two shots; about five received placebo; per-sample allocation not given. For vaccine and placebo recipients, repertoires were sequenced using samples collected on day 63 after the first injection. Cohort 1b enrolled fewer than 30 adults aged 18-55 years at a single site in Boston, USA, between 29 July and 7 August 2020. As a vaccine, Ad26.COV2.S was a replication-incompetent adenovirus type 26 vector that expressed a prefusion-stabilized SARS-CoV-2 spike protein derived from the original Wuhan strain. The paper as a whole reports these results and caveats: The study was not powered to compare responses between vaccine doses or regimens. According to the authors, total T cell responses may have been underestimated by the TCR breadth and depth analyses. After vaccination, spike-specific CD8+ and CD4+ T cell responses were reported to show substantial breadth. Vaccine and placebo recipients had comparable non-spike TCR breadth, which fits with the vaccine containing only spike. Ad26.COV2.S recipients had higher spike-specific TCR breadth than placebo recipients (P = 0.0014).

Sample: peripheral blood, taken in a trial of Ad26.COV2.S vaccine versus placebo. The source is a person between 18 and 59 years old who received the Ad26.COV2.S COVID-19 vaccine or a placebo.

The CDR3 region: CASSSRTGGLEQYF. The nucleotide sequence reads as follows: TGTGCCAGCAGTTCTCGGACAGGGGGCCTCGAGCAGTACTTC. The rearranged chain carries TRBV6-5 and TRBJ2-7; 11 nucleotides in the junction match TRBD1. From the cysteine through the phenylalanine, the CDR3 covers 14 amino acids. The sequence is cut down to CDR3 DNA, 42 bases in frame from base 1. CDR1 and CDR2 were assigned from the germline V gene as MNHEY and SVGAGI. The V end gives up 4 bases and the J end 6 bases, leaving 5 bases in the junction not matched to a gene.